This TCR beta chain was obtained from a study of glioma-infiltrating T cells. Notes on the study in general: Very few CDR3 sequences were shared between tissue and blood. Tissue-blood divergence was below expectation in non-neoplastic patients, above in gliomas.

This clonotype was observed at least ten times. What it binds is not known. The iRepertoire nested amplicon-rescue multiplex PCR amplified TCR alpha and beta CDR3s from RNA. MiXCR was run by TCRdb on the multiplex PCR reads, yielding one entry per CDR3 protein. This sample carries 90,000 to 110,000 distinct CDR3 sequences, less than 30% of them seen once, and the ten largest clones take approximately 35%. The CDR3 extends over 14 amino acids. Looked up from germline, CDR1 is SGDLS and CDR2 is YYNGEE. The V gene lost 4 bases and the J gene lost 0 bases, with 8 bases spanning the gap. This sequence joins TRBV9 and TRBJ1-3; D not certain. The sequence came from a human donor with low-grade glioma or glioblastoma, undergoing nonglioma brain surgery, or in good health (not recorded which). The sample comprised glioma tissue, nonneoplastic brain tissue, or PBMCs (not recorded which). The CDR3, as DNA: TGTGCCAGCAGCCCGGGTCACTCTGGAAACACCATATATTTT. Protein sequence: CASSPGHSGNTIYF. The whole variable domain, remainder taken from reference TRBV9 and TRBJ1-3, is DSGVTQTPKHLITATGQRVTLRCSPRSGDLSVYWYQQSLDQGLQFLIQYYNGEERAKGNILERFSAQQFPDLHSELNLSSLELGDSALYFCASSPGHSGNTIYFGEGSWLTVV.